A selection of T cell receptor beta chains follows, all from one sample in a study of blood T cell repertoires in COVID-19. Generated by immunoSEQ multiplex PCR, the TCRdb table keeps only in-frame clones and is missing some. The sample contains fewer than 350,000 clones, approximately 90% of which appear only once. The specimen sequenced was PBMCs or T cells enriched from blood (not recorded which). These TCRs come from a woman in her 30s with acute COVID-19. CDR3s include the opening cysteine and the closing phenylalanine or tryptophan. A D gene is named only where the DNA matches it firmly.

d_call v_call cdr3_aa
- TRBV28 CASTGGAANQPQHF
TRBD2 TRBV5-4 CASSSTSGRGETQYF
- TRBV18 CASSPSGYDAGYGYTF
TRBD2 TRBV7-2 CASSSLAGERYNEQFF
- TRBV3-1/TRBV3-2 CASSPTRSNEQFF
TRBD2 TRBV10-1 CASSKRLAEPHEQYF
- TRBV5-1 CASSLWASADNEQFF
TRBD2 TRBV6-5 CASSYRGEYNEQFF
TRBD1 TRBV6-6 CASSYPEQGSEQYF
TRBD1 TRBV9 CASSLRQGSYEQYF
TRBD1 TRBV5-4 CASSEGQGASSGANVLTF
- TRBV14 CASSPDRYTGELFF
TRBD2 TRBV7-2 CASSLEISGRVGSTDTQYF
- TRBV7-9 CASSSIRDMSYEQYF
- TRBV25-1 CASSRGSQETQYF
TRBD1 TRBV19 CASSSDRVGEAFF
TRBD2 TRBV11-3 CASSPVKGVGLAGEQETQYF
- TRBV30 CAWSGQRNNSPLHF
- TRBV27 CASSLPGNNSQPQHF
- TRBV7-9 CASSLSGGEGTDTQYF
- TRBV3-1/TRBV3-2 CASSQEGVQTQYF
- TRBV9 CASSVSDYTSPQYF
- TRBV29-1 CSVVPAGINEQFF
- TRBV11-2 CASRLDRTNYGYTF
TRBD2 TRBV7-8 CASSPTSGRYNEQFF
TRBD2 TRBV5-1 CASSLVASGSGEQFF
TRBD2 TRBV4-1 CASSSLAGMADTQYF
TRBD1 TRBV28 CASSSPTGGSNQPQHF
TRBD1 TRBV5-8 CASSPGQGYTDTQYF
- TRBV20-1 CSARQDTQYF
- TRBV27 CASSLSQGNENGYTF
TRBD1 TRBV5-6 CASSLIQGAYTEAFF
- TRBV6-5 CAIRREERYEQYF
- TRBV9 CASSVELAGQDTQYF
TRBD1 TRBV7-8 CASRPKRDSNSPLHF
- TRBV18 CASSPQGSTNEKLFF
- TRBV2 CASNGGVPGITDTQYF
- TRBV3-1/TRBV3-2 CAVGASYEQYF
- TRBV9 CASSQTGASLRNEQFF
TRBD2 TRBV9 CASSVGTSGEQYF
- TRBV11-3 CASRQGGEAGELFF
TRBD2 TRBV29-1 CSVEAVGAGARETQYF
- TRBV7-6 CASSTEGVSGNTIYF
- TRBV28 CGRWLDTQYF
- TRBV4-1 CASSQVADRPYEQYF
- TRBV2 CASSPYGGQETQYF
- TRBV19 CASSIDLGGGSEQYF
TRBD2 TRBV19 CASSETSGVSYNEQFF
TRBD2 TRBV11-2 CASSLWASGRALSDTQYF
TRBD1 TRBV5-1 CASSSGQGIAKNIQYF
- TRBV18 CASSPSTTNQETQYF
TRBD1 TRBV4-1 CASSQDRGANEKLFF
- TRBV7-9 CASSLAQGYEQFF
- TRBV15 CATSRDLTENQPQHF
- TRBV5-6 CASSLGLGPPSDNEQFF
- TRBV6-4 CASSDRSGAPYNEQFF
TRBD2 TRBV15 CATSRRGAGVTETQYF
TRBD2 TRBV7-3 CASSLNVAGNTGELFF
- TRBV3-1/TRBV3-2 CASSQSAGVRYGYTF